Below are 7 T cell receptor beta chains sequenced from a single sample in a study of blood T cell repertoires in COVID-19. TCRdb's copy holds only in-frame clones and misses some; the assay was immunoSEQ multiplex PCR. This sample carries hundreds of thousands of clones, around 89% of them seen once, and the ten largest clones take about 4.6%. The sequenced sample was peripheral blood. The receptors come from a man aged 40-49 years with acute or convalescent COVID-19.

The chain recombines TRBV2 with TRBJ1-4, with D perhaps matching TRBD1 (5 bases). The CDR3 spans 15 residues. V gave up 6 bases and J gave up 0 bases, with 11 bases separating them. Germline-derived CDR1 and CDR2 are SNHLY and FYNNEI. CDR3 nucleotide sequence: TGTGCCAGCAGGGAAAGGGGTGCAACTAATGAAAAACTGTTTTTT. Its translation: CASRERGATNEKLFF.

J is TRBJ2-5 and V is TRBV6-1; D might be TRBD2 (5 bases). The V gene lost 4 bases and the J gene lost 4 bases, with 19 bases spanning the gap. The CDR3 has 16 residues. Germline CDR1 reads MNHNS; CDR2 reads SASEGT. The CDR3 loop reads CASSGPRTGTGETQYF. In nucleotides, the CDR3 is TGTGCCAGCAGTGGCCCCCGGACGGGAACCGGAGAGACCCAGTACTTC.

The chain uses TRBV10-1 and TRBJ2-3; D is perhaps TRBD2 (6 bases). V was shortened by 3 bases and J by 0 bases, with 10 bases between the two germline ends. The CDR3 contains 15 residues. Germline V CDR1 and CDR2: WNHNN, SYGVQD (reference sequence). The CDR3 DNA reads as TGCGCCAGCAGTGACGGCGGGGCCAGCACAGATACGCAGTATTTT. Protein sequence: CASSDGGASTDTQYF.

The chain uses TRBV6-2 or TRBV6-3 and TRBJ1-2, with TRBD1 as a possible D gene (6 bases). CDR1 is MNHEY, CDR2 SVGEGT, per germline. The V gene lost 3 bases and the J gene lost 4 bases, with 15 bases spanning the gap. CDR3 length: 15 amino acids. The DNA for the CDR3 is TGTGCCAGCAGTTATCGCGGCACAGGGTCCTATGGCTACACCTTC. Its protein product is CASSYRGTGSYGYTF.

The chain employs TRBV6-5 and TRBJ1-1; possibly TRBD1 for D (5 bases). The CDR3 extends over 14 amino acids. The germline V gene encodes CDR1 MNHEY and CDR2 SVGAGI. Trimming cost V 6 bases and J 6 bases, with 17 bases left between them. This CDR3 reads CASSPGRWVAEAFF. The CDR3 DNA follows: TGTGCCAGCAGCCCAGGGAGGTGGGTAGCTGAAGCTTTCTTT.

A remark on this clone: Its ends do not fully match the called genes, so a read error is possible. This rearrangement joins TRBV2 to TRBJ2-7, with no clear D. CDR1 is SNHLY and CDR2 is FYNNEI in the germline V gene. The CDR3 length is 11 residues. CDR3 in amino acids: CASREYEAWIF. The CDR3 DNA follows: TGTGCCAGCAGGGAGTATGAGGCTTGGATCTTC.

This CDR3 reads CASSLGQAAGEKLFF. CDR3 nucleotides: TGTGCCAGCAGCTTAGGACAGGCGGCAGGGGAAAAACTGTTTTTT. This chain uses TRBV5-8 with TRBJ1-4, with 7 bases identical to TRBD1. CDR1 and CDR2 from the germline V gene are SGHTS and YDEGEE. Trimming removed 2 bases from V and 8 bases from J; junction bases left unmatched: 9. The CDR3 is 15 residues long.